Listed here is a single T cell receptor beta chain. Antigen: not known. This sample was taken from a study of post-analysis software for immune sequencing data. Trimming stripped 3 bases from V and 0 bases from J, with 8 bases between. The CDR3 has 14 amino acids. CDR1 and CDR2 from the germline V gene are MNHEY and SMNVEV (reference sequence). Study observations and caveats: When the samples were clustered directly with F measure, those that had been prepared in the same batch showed strong co-clustering. There were five or six TRBV segments more frequent in patients than controls, and TRBV5-6, TRBV5-1 and TRBV20-1 were among them.

TCR beta cDNA libraries had unique molecular identifiers. Via MiXCR, TCRdb re-called the PCR reads, giving one row per CDR3 protein. The table shows a few hundred thousand distinct CDR3 sequences, with 45% occurring only once. The sequence came from a girl between 5 and 17 years old with multiple sclerosis. Input material: blood. This rearrangement joins TRBV27 to TRBJ1-1, with D unclear. CDR3: CASSFRNMNTEAFF. The DNA of the CDR3 is TGTGCCAGCAGTTTCAGAAATATGAACACTGAAGCTTTCTTT.